The clone carrying this T cell receptor (beta chain) was observed a handful of times. Antigen: not known. Germline V lookup: CDR1 SNHLY, CDR2 FYNNEI. The CDR3 has 13 amino acids. V was trimmed by 4 bases and J by 3 bases, leaving 9 bases between them. This sample was taken from a study of T cells after yellow fever vaccination. About the research overall: SMART-Seq v4 Ultra Low Input served to prepare low-cell-number fractions. The study's findings and limits: High-abundance clonotypes from the bulk population could contaminate FACS-sorted repertoires. Detected again after the booster were most primary-vaccination clones, at about 96% CD4 and nearly 90% CD8.

The TCR cDNA carried a universal primer site and UMIs from 5'RACE template switching. MiXCR was run by TCRdb on the 5' RACE reads, yielding one entry per CDR3 protein. The sample lists 300,000 or so distinct CDR3 sequences; approximately 4% were seen once. The source is a man between 18 and 35 years old who received the YFV17D yellow fever vaccine. V usage is TRBV2 and J usage is TRBJ2-5; D not resolved. The sequences come from PBMCs, collected 5 days after the yellow fever booster vaccination. Written as DNA, the CDR3 is TGTGCCAGCAGTGGGGTCAGTAAAGAGACCCAGTACTTC. Amino acid sequence: CASSGVSKETQYF.